The rows below give T cell receptor beta chains drawn from one sample of a study of T cell responses to AZD1222 COVID-19 vaccine. This table comes from immunoSEQ multiplex PCR, and its TCRdb copy is limited to in-frame clones, with some not included. The sample records tens of thousands of clones, about 90% being singletons. Sequences were derived from peripheral blood, sampled on day 0 of AZD1222 vaccination. All receptors come from an adult in good health. CDR3s include the opening cysteine and the closing phenylalanine or tryptophan. A D gene is named only where the DNA matches it firmly. Some rows have no size entry. The others give once, few or many, or a class for an expanded clone.

j_call d_call clone_size v_call cdr3_aa cdr3_nt
TRBJ1-5 - - TRBV9 CASSVAQGQPQHF TGTGCCAGCAGCGTAGCTCAGGGTCAGCCCCAGCATTTT
TRBJ2-7 - - TRBV6-4 CASSLYQGNEQYF TGTGCCAGCAGTTTGTACCAGGGGAACGAGCAGTACTTC
TRBJ1-3 - - TRBV6-6 CASSPTLQGLSGNTIYF TGTGCCAGCAGTCCAACACTACAGGGCCTCTCTGGAAACACCATATATTTT
TRBJ2-1 - - TRBV5-8 CASSRGHSRADEQFF TGTGCCAGCAGCCGAGGACACAGCAGAGCGGATGAGCAGTTCTTC
TRBJ2-4 TRBD2 - TRBV19 CASSIDNSGGRAKNIQYF TGTGCCAGTAGTATAGACAATAGCGGGGGACGAGCCAAAAACATTCAGTACTTC
TRBJ2-1 TRBD2 - TRBV29-1 CSVAGLVTRSSYNEQFF TGCAGCGTTGCGGGACTAGTAACCCGAAGCTCCTACAATGAGCAGTTCTTC
TRBJ2-5 - - TRBV30 CAWSVWIQETQYF TGTGCCTGGAGTGTTTGGATCCAAGAGACCCAGTACTTC
TRBJ1-5 - - TRBV2 CASRYSNQPQHF TGTGCCAGCAGGTACAGCAATCAGCCCCAGCATTTT
TRBJ1-5 - - TRBV27 CASGERSGQPQHF TGTGCCAGCGGAGAGAGGTCGGGGCAGCCCCAGCATTTT
TRBJ2-1 TRBD2 - TRBV5-1 CASSLEGGGIYEQFF TGCGCCAGCAGCTTGGAGGGCGGGGGGATATATGAGCAGTTCTTC
TRBJ1-1 TRBD1 - TRBV7-9 CASSDRGPAFF TGTGCCAGCAGCGACAGGGGGCCGGCTTTCTTT
TRBJ1-1 TRBD1 - TRBV28 CASSQPPGQGGTEAFF TGTGCCAGCAGTCAACCTCCGGGACAGGGGGGCACTGAAGCTTTCTTT
TRBJ2-7 - few TRBV24-1 CATSERTETAGQYF TGTGCCACCAGTGAACGAACTGAGACAGCCGGACAGTACTTC
TRBJ1-1 - once TRBV6-5 CASSYSENTEAFF TGTGCCAGCAGTTACTCGGAGAACACTGAAGCTTTCTTT
TRBJ2-7 - - TRBV16 CASSPIQTGHIYEQYF TGTGCCAGCAGCCCCATACAAACGGGACATATCTACGAGCAGTACTTC
TRBJ2-7 - - TRBV5-1 CASSFSLSSYEQYF TGCGCCAGCAGCTTCTCCTTAAGCTCCTACGAGCAGTACTTC
TRBJ2-5 TRBD2 - TRBV5-6 CASSLGLAQETQYF TGTGCCAGCAGCTTGGGACTAGCCCAAGAGACCCAGTACTTC
TRBJ1-2 - - TRBV4-1 CASSQDGSPIGYYGYTF TGCGCCAGCAGCCAAGACGGCAGCCCAATCGGGTACTATGGCTACACCTTC
TRBJ1-1 - few TRBV5-1 CASRFFGPNTEAFF TGCGCCAGCAGGTTTTTTGGCCCGAACACTGAAGCTTTCTTT
TRBJ1-1 - - TRBV19 CASSIVERTEAFF TGTGCCAGTAGTATAGTTGAGAGGACTGAAGCTTTCTTT
TRBJ1-2 - - TRBV29-1 CSVEPPGQVYGYTF TGCAGCGTTGAACCTCCGGGACAAGTCTATGGCTACACCTTC
TRBJ1-6 TRBD1 - TRBV10-3 CAISQGTGDNSPLHF TGTGCCATCAGCCAAGGGACAGGGGATAATTCACCCCTCCACTTT
TRBJ2-1 - once TRBV5-4 CASEGSSYNEQFF TGTGCCAGCGAGGGGAGCTCCTACAATGAGCAGTTCTTC